This is a list of T cell receptor beta chains from one sample in a study of blood T cell repertoires in COVID-19. Measured with immunoSEQ multiplex PCR; TCRdb has only the in-frame clones, and not every one. The sample has about 220,000 clones; 65% to 85% are singletons. Material: peripheral blood. These receptors were taken from a woman in her thirties who had recovered from COVID-19. The CDR3 runs from the conserved cysteine through the conserved F or W. D genes are given only for firm matches. Only some rows state a clone size, as once, few, many or a class for expanded clones.

TRBV9	once	TRBD1	TRBJ1-1	TGTGCCAGCAGCGTAGACCAGGGGGGTTGGAACACTGAAGCTTTCTTT	CASSVDQGGWNTEAFF
TRBV21-1	-	-	TRBJ1-2	TGTGCCAGCAGTCAGAGAGGGGGCTACACCTTC	CASSQRGGYTF
TRBV11-3	-	TRBD2	TRBJ2-3	TGTGCCAGCAGCCCCGGGCTAGCGGAGTCAGCAGATACGCAGTATTTT	CASSPGLAESADTQYF
TRBV19	-	-	TRBJ1-6	TGTGCCAGTAGAGCAGAGAGAGGTGCTTATTCACCCCTCCACTTT	CASRAERGAYSPLHF
TRBV29-1	-	TRBD1	TRBJ1-4	TGCAGCGTCGGGACAGGGGAAAAACTGTTTTTT	CSVGTGEKLFF
TRBV19	-	-	TRBJ2-3	TGTGCCAGCCGATCGGGGTATAGAGCTAGCACAGATACGCAGTATTTT	CASRSGYRASTDTQYF
TRBV3-1/TRBV3-2	-	TRBD1	TRBJ1-4	TGTGCCAGCAGACAAGGGGGCGTCGGGGAAAAACTGTTTTTT	CASRQGGVGEKLFF
TRBV19	few	-	TRBJ1-1	TGTGCCAGTAGTTCCTCAGACCTACAGGGCCAGGAGGCTTTCTTT	CASSSSDLQGQEAFF
TRBV2	once	TRBD2	TRBJ2-5	TGTGCCAGCAGTGGGGCGATGGGGGGGGAGACCCAGTACTTC	CASSGAMGGETQYF
TRBV19	-	-	TRBJ1-5	TGTGCCAGTAGTGTCAGGGTAAATCGCAATCAGCCCCAGCATTTT	CASSVRVNRNQPQHF
TRBV7-2	-	TRBD2	TRBJ2-3	TGTGCCAGCAGCGAGACTAGCTTAGTTCTAGCTAGCACAGATACGCAGTATTTT	CASSETSLVLASTDTQYF
TRBV19	once	-	TRBJ1-5	TGTGCCAGTAGTATAGGCCCAGGGCAGTATCAGCCCCAGCATTTT	CASSIGPGQYQPQHF
TRBV28	-	-	TRBJ2-7	TGTGCCAGCAGTCCCGACAAGTCGTTAAGCTCCTACGAGCAGTACTTC	CASSPDKSLSSYEQYF
TRBV6-6	-	TRBD2	TRBJ2-1	TGTGCCAGCATGGGCGGGAGAATCTACAATGAGCAGTTCTTC	CASMGGRIYNEQFF
TRBV19	many	TRBD1	TRBJ1-5	TGTGCCAGTAGTATCCGAGGACAGGGCGGCAATCAGCCCCAGCATTTT	CASSIRGQGGNQPQHF
TRBV6-5	-	TRBD1	TRBJ1-5	TGTGCCAGCATGGGGGACAGGTATAGCAATCAGCCCCAGCATTTT	CASMGDRYSNQPQHF
TRBV6-6	-	-	TRBJ1-2	TGTGCCAGCAGTACGCAGGGTGTCATTGATGGCTACACCTTC	CASSTQGVIDGYTF
TRBV4-2	-	-	TRBJ2-7	TGTGCCAGCAGCCAAGAGTTACTACTAACCTACGAGCAGTACTTC	CASSQELLLTYEQYF
TRBV15	-	-	TRBJ2-5	TGTGCCACCAGCAGAGATAACGGGGGACAAGAGACCCAGTACTTC	CATSRDNGGQETQYF
TRBV5-1	few	-	TRBJ2-1	TGCGCCAGCAGCTTGGGACAGGTTGACAATGAGCAGTTCTTC	CASSLGQVDNEQFF
TRBV7-9	-	-	TRBJ2-7	TGTGCCAGCAGCTTACGGTTCGAGCAGTACTTC	CASSLRFEQYF
TRBV28	-	-	TRBJ1-1	TGTGCCAGCAGTTCCTTCCTTCCCGAAGCTTTCTTT	CASSSFLPEAFF
TRBV9	-	TRBD1	TRBJ1-5	TGTGCCAGCAGCGGAGGGACAGGGGTAGGACAGCCCCAGCATTTT	CASSGGTGVGQPQHF
TRBV10-3	-	TRBD2	TRBJ2-7	TGTGCCATCGGTAGCGGGAGAGCGTACGAGCAGTACTTC	CAIGSGRAYEQYF
TRBV4-1	many	-	TRBJ1-2	TGCGCCAGCAGCCAGAGAGAAACTAACTATGGCTACACCTTC	CASSQRETNYGYTF
TRBV11-2	few	-	TRBJ2-6	TGTGCCAGCAGCTTAGGGGCCTCTGGGGCCAACGTCCTGACTTTC	CASSLGASGANVLTF
TRBV10-2	-	TRBD1	TRBJ2-7	TGCGCCAGCAGTGTCGGGACAGGGGGCCCCACACAGCAGTACTTC	CASSVGTGGPTQQYF
TRBV10-3	-	TRBD2	TRBJ2-3	TGTGCCATCAGTGGTAAGACTAGCGGGAGCACAGATACGCAGTATTTT	CAISGKTSGSTDTQYF
TRBV3-1/TRBV3-2	-	-	TRBJ2-2	TGTGCCAGCAGCCATCAAAACACCGGGGAGCTGTTTTTT	CASSHQNTGELFF
TRBV15	-	-	TRBJ1-1	TGTGCCACCAGCAGCCAACCGGGAGGGGCGTCCCAAGCTTTCTTT	CATSSQPGGASQAFF
TRBV2	-	-	TRBJ2-2	TGTGCCAGCACCGGTCGGAGCGGAAACACCGGGGAGCTGTTTTTT	CASTGRSGNTGELFF
TRBV6-5	-	-	TRBJ2-4	TGTGCCAGCAGTTACTCGAATGGACCCCGGAGGAACATTCAGTACTTC	CASSYSNGPRRNIQYF
TRBV30	-	-	TRBJ1-5	TGTGCCTGGAGTAGGCTTGGCAGCGGCAATCAGCCCCAGCATTTT	CAWSRLGSGNQPQHF
TRBV20-1	-	-	TRBJ2-1	TGCAACCCCCCCGGGGATGAGCAGTTCTTC	CNPPGDEQFF
TRBV19	-	TRBD2	TRBJ2-3	TGTGCCAGTAGTAAGGGGACTAGCGGGGGAAACACAGATACGCAGTATTTT	CASSKGTSGGNTDTQYF
TRBV28	-	TRBD1	TRBJ2-3	TGTGCCAGCAGTTTATTTGGACAGGGGGCAAGAGATACGCAGTATTTT	CASSLFGQGARDTQYF
TRBV7-2	few	-	TRBJ1-1	TGTGCCAGCAGACCTTACAGGGAATCTGAAGCTTTCTTT	CASRPYRESEAFF
TRBV6-5	-	-	TRBJ2-7	TGTGCCAGCAGTTCCCTGGGAGCGACGGGAGAGCAGTACTTC	CASSSLGATGEQYF
TRBV4-1	-	TRBD2	TRBJ2-4	TGCGCCAGCAGCCAAGGGCTAGCGGGAGGGCTAGCCAAAAACATTCAGTACTTC	CASSQGLAGGLAKNIQYF